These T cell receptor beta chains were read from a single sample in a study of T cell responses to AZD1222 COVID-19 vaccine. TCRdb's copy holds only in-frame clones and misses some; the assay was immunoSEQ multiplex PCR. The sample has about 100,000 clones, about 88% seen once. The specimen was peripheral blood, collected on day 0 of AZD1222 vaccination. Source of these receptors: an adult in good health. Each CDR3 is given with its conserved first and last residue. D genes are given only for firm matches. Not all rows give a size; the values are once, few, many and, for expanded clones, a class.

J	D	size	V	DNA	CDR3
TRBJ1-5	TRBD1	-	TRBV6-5	TGTGCCAGCAGTTCCCCCCAGACAGGGAATCAGCCCCAGCATTTT	CASSSPQTGNQPQHF
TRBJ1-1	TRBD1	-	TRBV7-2	TGTGCCAGCAGTTCACAGGGGGACACTGAAGCTTTCTTT	CASSSQGDTEAFF
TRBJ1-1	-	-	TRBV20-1	TGCAGTGCTAGTACAGGACGCGCTTTCTTT	CSASTGRAFF
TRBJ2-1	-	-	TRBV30	TGTGCCTGGAGTCTGGGAGTCTCCTACAATGAGCAGTTCTTC	CAWSLGVSYNEQFF
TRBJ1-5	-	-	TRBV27	TGTGCCAGCAGTTTAAAAGGTCCGAGGGGCAATCAGCCCCAGCATTTT	CASSLKGPRGNQPQHF
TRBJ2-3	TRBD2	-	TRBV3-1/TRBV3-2	TGTGCCAGCAGACCTCTAGCGGGAGGGCCTGCGCAGTATTTT	CASRPLAGGPAQYF
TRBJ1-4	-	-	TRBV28	TGTGCCAGCAGGGGCAGGTATTCCCTGGGGCCTACTAATGAAAAACTGTTTTTT	CASRGRYSLGPTNEKLFF
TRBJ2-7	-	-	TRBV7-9	TGTGCCAGTTCGGACTCCTACGAGCAGTACTTC	CASSDSYEQYF
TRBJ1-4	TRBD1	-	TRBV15	TGTGCCACCAGCTCCAGACAGGGAGATTCTGAAAAACTGTTTTTT	CATSSRQGDSEKLFF
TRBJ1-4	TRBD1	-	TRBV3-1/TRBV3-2	TGTGCCAGCAGCCACCGCTTACAGGGGTCGGCTAATGAAAAACTGTTTTTT	CASSHRLQGSANEKLFF
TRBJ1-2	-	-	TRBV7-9	TGTGCCAGCAGCTTAGGGGGCGGTAACTATGGCTACACCTTC	CASSLGGGNYGYTF
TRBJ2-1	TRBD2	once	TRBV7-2	TGTGCCAGCAGCCTTCTAGCGGGAGGCTACAATGAGCAGTTCTTC	CASSLLAGGYNEQFF
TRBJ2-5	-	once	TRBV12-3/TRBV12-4	TGTGCCAGCAGTTTAGCAAAGACCCAGTACTTC	CASSLAKTQYF
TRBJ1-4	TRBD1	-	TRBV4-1	TGCGCCAGCAGCCCGGGACAGTATAATGAAAAACTGTTTTTT	CASSPGQYNEKLFF
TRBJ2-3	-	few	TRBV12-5	TGTGCTAGTGGTTTGCAGGGGCTAGATACGCAGTATTTT	CASGLQGLDTQYF
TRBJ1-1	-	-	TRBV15	TGTGCCACCAGCAGAGATCGGGCAGGGGTATACACTGAAGCTTTCTTT	CATSRDRAGVYTEAFF
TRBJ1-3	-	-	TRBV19	TGTGCCAGTAGAGGGCCCAACTCTGGAAACACCATATATTTT	CASRGPNSGNTIYF
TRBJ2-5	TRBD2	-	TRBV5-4	TGTGCCAGCAGCTTGGACCCAGCGGGAGGACAAGAGACCCAGTACTTC	CASSLDPAGGQETQYF
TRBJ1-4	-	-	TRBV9	TGTGCCAGCAGCGTAGGTCGGGCAGGGTATCACGAAAAACTGTTTTTT	CASSVGRAGYHEKLFF
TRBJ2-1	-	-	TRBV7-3	TGTGCCAGCAGCCAAATACTTACCGGGACCAACAATGAGCAGTTCTTC	CASSQILTGTNNEQFF
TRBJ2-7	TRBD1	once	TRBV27	TGTGCCAGCAGTCCGGGGACAGGGGGGGGGTACGAGCAGTACTTC	CASSPGTGGGYEQYF
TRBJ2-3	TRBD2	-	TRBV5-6	TGTGCCAGCATGTGGCTAGCGGGAGCCAATACGCAGTATTTT	CASMWLAGANTQYF
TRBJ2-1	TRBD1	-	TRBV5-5	TGTGCCAGCAGCTTCGGACAGGGAGTTGACAATGAGCAGTTCTTC	CASSFGQGVDNEQFF
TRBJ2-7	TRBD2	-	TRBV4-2	TGTGCCAGCAGCCCCTCGTGGGCCGGGACTAGCGAATACGAGCAGTACTTC	CASSPSWAGTSEYEQYF
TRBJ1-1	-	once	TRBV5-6	TGTGCCAGCAGCTTGTTCGGACCTCGGGGTACTGAAGCTTTCTTT	CASSLFGPRGTEAFF
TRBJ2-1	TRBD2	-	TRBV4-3	TGCGCCAGCAGCCAAGAAAACTGGCTAGCGGCCTATGAGCAGTTCTTC	CASSQENWLAAYEQFF
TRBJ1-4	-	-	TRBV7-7	TGTGCCAGCAGCCGGACCTTCTTAGACGAAAAACTGTTTTTT	CASSRTFLDEKLFF
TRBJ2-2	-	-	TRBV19	TGTGCCATTTCGTCCAGGGCGAACACCGGGGAGCTGTTTTTT	CAISSRANTGELFF
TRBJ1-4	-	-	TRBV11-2	TGTGCCAGCAGCTTAGGAGAACAAGGGTCCTCCTTTTTT	CASSLGEQGSSFF
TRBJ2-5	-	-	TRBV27	TGTGCCAGCAGTTTCCTCCTCCCAGGAGCGCAAGGGACCCAGTACTTC	CASSFLLPGAQGTQYF
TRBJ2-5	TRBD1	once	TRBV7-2	TGTGCCAGCAGGCTACCGGGACAGGCTGGCGTGGCCCAGTACTTC	CASRLPGQAGVAQYF
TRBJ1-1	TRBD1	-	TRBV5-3	TGTGCCAGAAGCTTAGACAGGGAGATGAACACTGAAGCTTTCTTT	CARSLDREMNTEAFF
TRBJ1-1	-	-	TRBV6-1	TGTGCCAGCAGTGAAGGTCCTCTTCACGGAGGGGACACTGAAGCTTTCTTT	CASSEGPLHGGDTEAFF
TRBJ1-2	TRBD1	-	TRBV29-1	TGCAGCGTTGAAGATCTTCGGGAGGGGGCAGTTGGCTACACCTTC	CSVEDLREGAVGYTF
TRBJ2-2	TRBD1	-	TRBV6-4	TGTGCCAGCAGTGACTCTGGAGTCAGGGGGCGTATCGGGGAGCTGTTTTTT	CASSDSGVRGRIGELFF
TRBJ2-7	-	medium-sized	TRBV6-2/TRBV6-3	TGTGCCAGCAGTTACCCCCTCGGACAGCTCCTAGGGGCCTACGAGCAGTACTTC	CASSYPLGQLLGAYEQYF
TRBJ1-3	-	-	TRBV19	TGTGCCAGTAGTCGGGGGTACTCTGGAAACACCATATATTTT	CASSRGYSGNTIYF
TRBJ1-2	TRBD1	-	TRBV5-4	TGTGCCAGCAGCTTGGGCCAACAGGGGCACTATGGCTACACCTTC	CASSLGQQGHYGYTF
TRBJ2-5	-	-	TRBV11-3	TGTGCCAGCAGCTTCTCCACTTGGGGGTCGCGACTTCTAGAGACCCAGTACTTC	CASSFSTWGSRLLETQYF
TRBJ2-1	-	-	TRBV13	TGTGCCAGCAGCTCCATAGCAGACGGGCCGAATCCCGATGAGCAGTTCTTC	CASSSIADGPNPDEQFF
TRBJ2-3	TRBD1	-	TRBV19	TGTGCCAGTAGTGGTAGAGGGGGCTGGGGCACAGATACGCAGTATTTT	CASSGRGGWGTDTQYF
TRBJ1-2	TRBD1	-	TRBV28	TGTGCCAGCAGTTTAAGGGGGCGAAACTATGGCTACACCTTC	CASSLRGRNYGYTF